Below, one T cell receptor (beta chain) is given with its context. The genes are named according to mouse. The read comes to an end 1 residue before the CDR3 does, leaving the germline J gene to fill in the end. The V and J ends lost 1 base and 3 bases respectively, with 8 bases between them. The CDR3 covers 14 residues. The germline V gene encodes CDR1 FNHDT and CDR2 SITEND (reference sequence). Assay: immunoSEQ multiplex PCR; the TCRdb copy retains only in-frame clones and omits some. The table has 7,000 or so clones, approximately 74% seen once. This entry is derived from a study of tissue T cells after allogeneic stem cell transplantation.

The material sequenced was blood. The chain combines TRBV19 with TRBJ1-3, with D possibly being TRBD1 (5 bases). This TCR derives from a female BALB/c mouse in good health. MHC haplotype here: H2-d. This CDR3 is CASSIQGGGNTLYF. CDR3 bases read: TGTGCCAGCAGTATACAGGGCGGTGGAAATACGCTCTAT.